Listed here are 30 T cell receptor beta chains from one sample, sequenced in a study of T-cell reconstitution after alpha-beta-depleted transplantation in children. Unique molecular identifiers were incorporated when the TCRbeta library was constructed. Each CDR3 protein is one row after TCRdb ran MiXCR on the PCR reads. This sample has hundreds of thousands of distinct CDR3 sequences, with approximately 14% found just once. The sequenced sample was PBMCs, obtained before TCRalphabeta/CD19-depleted stem cell transplant. These receptors came from a girl aged 2-10 years with congenital amegakaryocytic thrombocytopenia, due to receive a stem cell transplant.

J is TRBJ2-1 and V is TRBV29-1; D call uncertain. Germline lookup yields CDR1 SQVTM and CDR2 ANQGSEA. The CDR3 sequence is 13 residues long. V was pared by 3 bases and J by 6 bases, with 12 bases between. CDR3 nucleotides: TGCAGCGTTGAGGGCACGGCCGGCAATGAGCAGTTCTTC. It yields the protein CSVEGTAGNEQFF.

This clonotype was counted many times. The J gene is TRBJ2-3, the V gene TRBV7-2; a weak D match, TRBD2 (5 bases). The V end was cut by 1 base, the J end by 4 bases, with 9 bases between. This CDR3 has 14 residues. Germline V gene data show CDR1 as SGHTA and CDR2 as FQGNSA. The CDR3 coding sequence is TGTGCCAGCAGCTTAGAGGACTTCCCAGATACGCAGTATTTT. Amino acid sequence: CASSLEDFPDTQYF. Based on the CDR3 plus reference TRBV7-2 and TRBJ2-3, the full variable domain is GAGVSQSPSNKVTEKGKDVELRCDPISGHTALYWYRQSLGQGLEFLIYFQGNSAPDKSGLPSDRFSAERTGGSVSTLTIQRTQQEDSAVYLCASSLEDFPDTQYFGPGTRLTVL.

This clonotype was detected many times. The gene calls are TRBV6-5 and TRBJ2-5; 7 nucleotides align to TRBD1. Trimming took 2 bases from V and 2 from J; bases not matched to a gene: 5. The CDR3 is 15 residues long. Germline-derived CDR1 and CDR2 are MNHEY and SVGAGI. The CDR3 DNA is TGTGCCAGCAGTTACCGACAGGGTAGGCAAGAGACCCAGTACTTC. It specifies CASSYRQGRQETQYF.

This clonotype was detected ten times or more. The rearrangement uses TRBV5-5 and TRBJ2-5, with TRBD1 as a possible D gene (7 bases). Per the germline V gene, CDR1 is SGHKS and CDR2 is YYEKEE (reference sequence). The CDR3 runs 14 residues. Trimming took 5 bases from V and 4 from J, leaving 15 bases between them. CDR3 nucleotide sequence: TGTGCCAGCAGTCGCAACAGGGGAGGAGAGACCCAGTACTTC. Its protein product is CASSRNRGGETQYF.

This clonotype was counted ten times or more. The V and J genes are TRBV12-3 or TRBV12-4 and TRBJ2-7; 11 bases map to TRBD2. This CDR3 is built from 14 residues. V was clipped by 0 bases and J by 11 bases; unmatched bases: 6. CDR3: CASSLASSGRTEYF. CDR3 coding DNA: TGTGCCAGCAGTTTAGCGTCTAGCGGGAGGACCGAGTACTTC.

This clonotype was picked up many times. The V gene is TRBV7-8, the J gene TRBJ1-3; no firm D call. The length of the CDR3 is 14 residues. V was cut by 7 bases and J by 1 base, with 11 bases left in between. CDR1 SGHVS and CDR2 FQNEAQ come from the germline V gene. CDR3 protein: CASTSVLSGNTIYF. The CDR3, as DNA: TGTGCCAGCACCTCAGTCCTTTCTGGAAACACCATATATTTT.

This clonotype was picked up many times. The chain employs TRBV29-1 and TRBJ2-3; 8 bases map to TRBD2. The junction had 4 bases not matched to a gene; V was cut back by 3 bases and J by 5 bases. Germline loops: CDR1 SQVTM, CDR2 ANQGSEA. The CDR3 runs 13 residues. The CDR3 DNA reads as TGCAGCGTTGAGAGCCTAGCGGGAGATACGCAGTATTTT. It translates to CSVESLAGDTQYF.

This clonotype was picked up many times. The CDR3 nucleotides read TGTGCCAGCAGTTACGCCCGAGGACTAGCGGGAGGAACCTACGAGCAGTACTTC. Encoded protein: CASSYARGLAGGTYEQYF. The rearrangement uses TRBV6-2 or TRBV6-3 and TRBJ2-7, with 14 nucleotides matching TRBD2. Germline lookup yields CDR1 MNHEY and CDR2 SVGEGT. The CDR3 has 18 amino acids. V was pared by 2 bases and J by 2 bases, with 8 bases of the junction left unmatched.

This clonotype was seen a handful of times. The chain uses TRBV20-1 and TRBJ2-1; 16 bases match TRBD2. The CDR3 totals 13 residues. Germline trimming cut 7 bases from V and 14 bases from J; bases unmatched to any gene: 8. Germline assignment: CDR1 DFQATT and CDR2 SNEGSKA (reference sequence). CDR3 bases: TGCAGTGTTCCGGGACTAGCGGGAGGGCGTGAGTTCTTC. It yields the protein CSVPGLAGGREFF.

This clonotype was seen only once. The chain links TRBV29-1 to TRBJ2-7, with D maybe TRBD2 (6 bases). CDR1 is SQVTM, CDR2 ANQGSEA, per germline. This CDR3 spans 13 amino acids. Trimming stripped 7 bases from V and 2 bases from J, with 15 bases between. The CDR3 is CSARGGITYEQYF. CDR3 DNA: TGCAGCGCCCGGGGCGGGATTACCTACGAGCAGTACTTC.

This clonotype was detected many times. The chain couples TRBV5-1 to TRBJ1-4; D may be TRBD1 (6 bases). CDR3 length equals 15 residues. Per germline, CDR1 SGHRS and CDR2 YFSETQ. V was trimmed by 3 bases and J by 0 bases, leaving 9 bases between them. The CDR3 coding sequence is TGCGCCAGCAGCTGGAGGGACACAACTAATGAAAAACTGTTTTTT. Its translation: CASSWRDTTNEKLFF. The entire variable domain, with the rest obtained from reference TRBV5-1 and TRBJ1-4, is as follows: KAGVTQTPRYLIKTRGQQVTLSCSPISGHRSVSWYQQTPGQGLQFLFEYFSETQRNKGNFPGRFSGRQFSNSRSEMNVSTLELGDSALYLCASSWRDTTNEKLFFGSGTQLSVL.

This chain uses TRBV20-1 with TRBJ1-2; the D is unclear. Trimming took 6 bases from V and 5 from J, leaving 13 bases between them. The length of the CDR3 is 12 residues. Germline CDR1 DFQATT, CDR2 SNEGSKA (reference sequence). The CDR3 sequence is CSAVNTSYGYTF. As DNA, the CDR3 is TGCAGTGCCGTTAATACAAGTTATGGCTACACCTTC.

The sample holds many counts of this clonotype. The chain recombines TRBV11-2 with TRBJ2-1, with no clear D. The CDR3 runs 14 residues. Trimming removed 2 bases at V and 5 bases at J, with 10 bases between. Per the germline V gene, CDR1 is SGHAT and CDR2 is FQNNGV. For the CDR3, the DNA is TGTGCCAGCAGCTTAAGGGTTTTCGACAATGAGCAGTTCTTC. It specifies CASSLRVFDNEQFF.

J is TRBJ2-5 and V is TRBV20-1; D unclear. V lost 7 bases and J lost 3, with 15 bases in between. CDR3 size: 13 residues. Germline lookup yields CDR1 DFQATT and CDR2 SNEGSKA (reference sequence). The CDR3 region has the DNA TGCAGTGTCCTCGGATCTTTGAAAGAGACCCAGTACTTC. Translation: CSVLGSLKETQYF.

Here the CDR3 reads CSARGDRESYEQYF. As DNA, the CDR3 is TGCAGTGCTAGGGGGGACAGGGAGTCCTACGAGCAGTACTTC. The gene calls are TRBV20-1 and TRBJ2-7; 9 nucleotides line up with TRBD1. The CDR3 contains 14 residues. V was clipped by 3 bases and J by 1 base; unmatched bases: 4. Germline assignment: CDR1 DFQATT and CDR2 SNEGSKA (reference sequence).

This clonotype has more than one count but fewer than ten. V is TRBV7-9 and J is TRBJ2-1, with TRBD1 identical over 10 bases. The V segment lost 1 base and the J segment 8 bases; nucleotides outside the gene matches: 5. This CDR3 is built from 15 residues. Germline loops: CDR1 SEHNR, CDR2 FQNEAQ (reference sequence). CDR3: CASSLVFGTGDEQFF. DNA of the CDR3: TGTGCCAGCAGCTTAGTGTTTGGGACAGGGGATGAGCAGTTCTTC.

Many counts were recorded for this clonotype. The genes are TRBV7-9 and TRBJ2-1; 12 bases are a match to TRBD2. The ends lost 6 bases at V and 8 bases at J; junction bases unmatched: 5. The V gene's germline CDR1 is SEHNR and CDR2 FQNEAQ (reference sequence). The CDR3 consists of 14 residues. The CDR3 loop is CASRWTSGMDEQFF. In DNA, the CDR3 is TGTGCCAGCAGGTGGACTAGCGGGATGGATGAGCAGTTCTTC.

This clonotype was seen many times. The J gene is TRBJ2-7, the V gene TRBV5-1; 12 bases line up with TRBD2. V lost 3 bases to trimming and J lost 7 bases; unmatched junction nucleotides: 5. Germline CDR1 is SGHRS and CDR2 is YFSETQ. The CDR3 is 14 residues long. Written as DNA, the CDR3 is TGCGCCAGCAGCTGGACTAGCGGGAAGGATGAGCAGTACTTC. It encodes CASSWTSGKDEQYF.

This sequence joins TRBV6-1 and TRBJ2-1, with D tentatively TRBD1 (6 bases). This CDR3 contains 14 residues. Germline CDR1 and CDR2: MNHNS and SASEGT. Trimming removed 2 bases at V and 6 bases at J, with 11 bases between. The CDR3 DNA follows: TGTGCCAGCAGTGAACAGGGGAAGGGCAATGAGCAGTTCTTC. Its translation: CASSEQGKGNEQFF.

The chain carries TRBV5-1 and TRBJ2-5; TRBD2 aligns across 7 bases. The CDR3 contains 18 residues. Losses at the gene ends were 2 bases for V and 4 bases for J; bases not matched to a gene: 17. Per germline, CDR1 SGHRS and CDR2 YFSETQ. The CDR3 DNA follows: TGCGCCAGCAGCTTAGCACGCGGGAGCTTGTCCGGGGGAGAGACCCAGTACTTC. This encodes CASSLARGSLSGGETQYF.

This clonotype showed up just a few times. The rearrangement links TRBV3-1 to TRBJ2-5; D unclear. Germline values: CDR1 LGHDT, CDR2 YNNKEL (reference sequence). V gave up 0 bases and J gave up 9 bases, with 14 bases separating them. The CDR3 length is 14 residues. CDR3 nucleotides: TGTGCCAGCAGCCAAGAGATTAGCCCCGTGGCCCAGTACTTC. Its translation: CASSQEISPVAQYF.

This clonotype was picked up many times. The chain employs TRBV10-3 and TRBJ2-1; D tentatively fits TRBD1 or TRBD2 (5 bases each). Trimming took 8 bases from V and 6 from J, leaving 17 bases between them. The germline CDR1 and CDR2 sequences are ENHRY and SYGVKD. This CDR3 has 14 residues. The CDR3 DNA sequence: TGTGCCATCCAGACCTCCGGGACGACCAATGAGCAGTTCTTC. It specifies CAIQTSGTTNEQFF.

The V gene is TRBV10-3, the J gene TRBJ2-6; possible D gene TRBD1, 7 bases. Trimming took off 5 bases at V and 0 bases at J, with 20 bases between the two ends. Germline V lookup: CDR1 ENHRY, CDR2 SYGVKD. The CDR3 has 19 residues. The CDR3 reads CAISFPTGRPLSGANVLTF. CDR3 DNA sequence: TGTGCCATCAGTTTCCCGACAGGGAGGCCCCTCTCTGGGGCCAACGTCCTGACTTTC.

In this sample, this clonotype turned up many times. J is TRBJ2-1 and V is TRBV7-2; the D is unclear. This CDR3 contains 12 residues. V lost 5 bases to trimming and J lost 9 bases, with 11 bases between them. Germline V gene lookup returns CDR1 SGHTA and CDR2 FQGNSA. CDR3 sequence: CASSPILGEQFF. The CDR3, as DNA: TGTGCCAGCAGCCCCATATTGGGTGAGCAGTTCTTC.

This clonotype was observed a handful of times. The chain is built from TRBV7-6 and TRBJ1-3, with TRBD1 matching over 8 bases. Germline assignment: CDR1 SGHVS and CDR2 FNYEAQ. This CDR3 spans 15 amino acids. The trim removed 5 bases at V and 2 bases at J, leaving 5 bases unmatched. In nucleotides, the CDR3 is TGTGCCAGCAGCAATCAGGGGGCACCTGGAAACACCATATATTTT. Its translation: CASSNQGAPGNTIYF.

V and J are TRBV20-1 and TRBJ2-1; D perhaps matches TRBD2 (5 bases). V lost 6 bases, J lost 3 bases, and 15 bases lay in between. The CDR3 totals 14 residues. Germline values: CDR1 DFQATT, CDR2 SNEGSKA (reference sequence). CDR3 in amino acids: CSANEADLYNEQFF. In DNA, the CDR3 is TGCAGTGCCAACGAAGCGGATCTCTACAATGAGCAGTTCTTC.

The rearrangement uses TRBV12-3 or TRBV12-4 and TRBJ2-1; 7 bases are shared with TRBD1. The CDR3 runs to 18 residues. Losses at the gene ends were 5 bases for V and 8 bases for J; bases not matched to a gene: 21. CDR3 residues: CASSPYRGPGHVSHEQFF. The CDR3 nucleotides read TGTGCCAGCAGTCCCTACAGGGGACCGGGTCACGTCTCACATGAGCAGTTCTTC.

This clonotype was counted ten times or more. The genes are TRBV29-1 and TRBJ1-2; 9 nucleotides agree with TRBD1. Germline V gene lookup returns CDR1 SQVTM and CDR2 ANQGSEA. The CDR3 sequence is 11 residues long. After removal of 6 bases from V and 4 bases from J, the junction contained 0 bases not matched to a gene. The CDR3 sequence is CSVGQGYGYTF. In DNA, the CDR3 is TGCAGCGTGGGACAGGGCTATGGCTACACCTTC.

This clonotype has a count of ten or more. CDR3 region: CSGRAQSPDTQYF. In DNA, the CDR3 is TGCAGTGGCAGGGCGCAGTCTCCAGATACGCAGTATTTT. The gene calls are TRBV20-1 and TRBJ2-3; possibly TRBD1 for D (5 bases). Per the germline V gene, CDR1 is DFQATT and CDR2 is SNEGSKA (reference sequence). Trimming removed 7 bases at V and 4 bases at J, with 15 bases between. This CDR3 is built from 13 residues.

This clonotype was detected a few times. V gene TRBV5-1 combines with J gene TRBJ2-7; D remains unclear. The CDR3 contains 13 residues. Deletions cut 7 bases from V and 3 bases from J, with 14 bases between. Germline loops: CDR1 SGHRS, CDR2 YFSETQ. CDR3 region: CASQGPPNYEQYF. CDR3 DNA sequence: TGCGCCAGCCAAGGACCACCCAACTACGAGCAGTACTTC.